Described below is a single T cell receptor (beta chain) sequence and its context. Its cognate antigen is unknown. Serving as donors were healthy Finnish infants, each of whom was having open corrective surgery for congenital heart defects. During surgery, about 0.5-1 mL peripheral blood was drawn from four of eight donors. The data belong to a study of human thymus T cells. Study-level results: Across thymic and blood repertoires, the usage of V and J genes appeared to be biased.

The data were produced by immunoSEQ multiplex PCR, yet TCRdb's version contains in-frame clones alone and is incomplete. Of 40,000 to 55,000 clones listed, approximately 95% are singletons. The clonotype originates from a boy under two years old with a congenital heart defect but otherwise immunologically healthy. Sequencing was carried out using blood.

The CDR3 DNA reads as TGTGCCAGCAGTTACGGACACCAAGAGACCCAGTACTTC. Translated: CASSYGHQETQYF. The gene calls are TRBV6-5 and TRBJ2-5; D remains ambiguous. The CDR3 has 13 residues. Trimming took 2 bases from V and 0 from J, leaving 4 bases between them. Germline-derived CDR1 and CDR2 are MNHEY and SVGAGI.